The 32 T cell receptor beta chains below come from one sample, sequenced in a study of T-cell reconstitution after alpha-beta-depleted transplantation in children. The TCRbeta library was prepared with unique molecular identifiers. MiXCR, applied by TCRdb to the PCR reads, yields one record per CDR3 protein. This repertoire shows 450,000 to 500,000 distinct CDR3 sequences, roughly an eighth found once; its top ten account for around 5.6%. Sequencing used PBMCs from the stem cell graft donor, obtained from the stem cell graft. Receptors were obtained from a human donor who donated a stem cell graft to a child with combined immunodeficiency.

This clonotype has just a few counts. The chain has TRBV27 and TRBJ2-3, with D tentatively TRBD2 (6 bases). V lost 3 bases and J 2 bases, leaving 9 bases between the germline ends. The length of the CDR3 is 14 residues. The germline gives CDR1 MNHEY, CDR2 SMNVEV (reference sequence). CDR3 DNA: TGTGCCAGCAGTTTTGGGCGGGACACAGATACGCAGTATTTT. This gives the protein CASSFGRDTDTQYF.

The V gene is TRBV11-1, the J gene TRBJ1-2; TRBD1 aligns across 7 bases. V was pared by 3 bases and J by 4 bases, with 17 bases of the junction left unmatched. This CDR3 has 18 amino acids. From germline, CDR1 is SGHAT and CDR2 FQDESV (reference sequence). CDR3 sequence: CASSFGRRLTGVSYGYTF. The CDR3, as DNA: TGTGCCAGCAGCTTTGGACGAAGATTAACAGGGGTTTCCTATGGCTACACCTTC.

The CDR3 loop reads CASSLGQFGNQPQHF. CDR3 coding DNA: TGTGCCAGCAGCTTAGGGCAGTTTGGCAATCAGCCCCAGCATTTT. The chain has TRBV7-2 and TRBJ1-5; D is ambiguous. Germline loops: CDR1 SGHTA, CDR2 FQGNSA. V was pared by 1 base and J by 2 bases, with 9 bases between. The CDR3 consists of 15 residues.

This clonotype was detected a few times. CDR3 nucleotides: TGCGCCAGCAGCCAAGCGGGACAGGGGATTGAAAAACTGTTTTTT. Encoded protein: CASSQAGQGIEKLFF. The chain combines TRBV4-3 with TRBJ1-4; TRBD1 aligns across 10 bases. This CDR3 region has 15 residues. Per germline, CDR1 LGHNA and CDR2 YSLEER. Losses at the gene ends were 1 base for V and 7 bases for J; bases not matched to a gene: 3.

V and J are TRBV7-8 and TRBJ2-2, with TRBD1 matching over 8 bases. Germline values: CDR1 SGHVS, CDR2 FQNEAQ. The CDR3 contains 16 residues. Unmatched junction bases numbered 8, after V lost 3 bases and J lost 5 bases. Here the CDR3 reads CASSLRRTGRTGELFF. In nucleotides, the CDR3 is TGTGCCAGCAGCTTGCGCCGGACAGGGCGGACCGGGGAGCTGTTTTTT.

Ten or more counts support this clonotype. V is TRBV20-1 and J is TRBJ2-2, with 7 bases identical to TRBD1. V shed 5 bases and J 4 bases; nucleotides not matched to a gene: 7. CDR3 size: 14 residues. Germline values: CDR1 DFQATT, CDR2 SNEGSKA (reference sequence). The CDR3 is CSAFERGPTGELFF. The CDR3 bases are TGCAGTGCTTTCGAGAGGGGGCCCACCGGGGAGCTGTTTTTT.

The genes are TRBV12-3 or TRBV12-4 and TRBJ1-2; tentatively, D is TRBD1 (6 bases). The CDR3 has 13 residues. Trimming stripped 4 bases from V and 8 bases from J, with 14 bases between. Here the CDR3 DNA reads TGTGCCAGCAGTTCGACAGGTGCCGTAGGCTACACCTTC. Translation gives CASSSTGAVGYTF.

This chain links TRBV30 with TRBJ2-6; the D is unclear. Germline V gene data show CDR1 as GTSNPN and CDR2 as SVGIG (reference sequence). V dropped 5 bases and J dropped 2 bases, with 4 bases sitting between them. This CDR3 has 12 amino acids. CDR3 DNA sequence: TGTGCCTGGTCCCCTGGGGCCAACGTCCTGACTTTC. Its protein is CAWSPGANVLTF.

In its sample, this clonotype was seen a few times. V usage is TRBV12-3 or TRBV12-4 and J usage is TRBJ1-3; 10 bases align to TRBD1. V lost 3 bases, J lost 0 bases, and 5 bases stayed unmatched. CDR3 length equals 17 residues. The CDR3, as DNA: TGTGCCAGCAGTTTTGAGACAGGGGGCTTCTCTGGAAACACCATATATTTT. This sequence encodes CASSFETGGFSGNTIYF.

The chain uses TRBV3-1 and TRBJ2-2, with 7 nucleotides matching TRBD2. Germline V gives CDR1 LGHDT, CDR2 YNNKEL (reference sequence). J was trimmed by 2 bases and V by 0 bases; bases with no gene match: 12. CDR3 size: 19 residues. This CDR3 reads CASSQEWEGPYLNTGELFF. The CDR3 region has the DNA TGTGCCAGCAGCCAAGAATGGGAGGGGCCCTATCTAAACACCGGGGAGCTGTTTTTT. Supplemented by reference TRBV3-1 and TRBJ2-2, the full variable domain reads DTAVSQTPKYLVTQMGNDKSIKCEQNLGHDTMYWYKQDSKKFLKIMFSYNNKELIINETVPNRFSPKSPDKAHLNLHINSLELGDSAVYFCASSQEWEGPYLNTGELFFGEGSRLTVL.

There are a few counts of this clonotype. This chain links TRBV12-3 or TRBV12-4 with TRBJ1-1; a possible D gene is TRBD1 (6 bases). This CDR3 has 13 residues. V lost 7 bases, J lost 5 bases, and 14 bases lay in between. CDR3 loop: CASTRGVGTEAFF. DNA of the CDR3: TGTGCCAGCACCAGGGGAGTGGGGACTGAAGCTTTCTTT.

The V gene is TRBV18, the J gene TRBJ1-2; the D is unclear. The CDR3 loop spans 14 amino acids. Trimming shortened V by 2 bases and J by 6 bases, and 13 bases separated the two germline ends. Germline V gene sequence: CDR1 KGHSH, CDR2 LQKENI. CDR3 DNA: TGTGCCAGCTCACCAGAAACAGCCCCTCATGGCTACACCTTC. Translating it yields CASSPETAPHGYTF.

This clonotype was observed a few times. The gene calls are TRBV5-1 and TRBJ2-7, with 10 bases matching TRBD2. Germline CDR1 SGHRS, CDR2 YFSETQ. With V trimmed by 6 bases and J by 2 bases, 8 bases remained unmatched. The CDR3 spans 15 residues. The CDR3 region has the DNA TGCGCCAGCACCTCTCTAGCGGGGGTCACCTACGAGCAGTACTTC. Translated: CASTSLAGVTYEQYF.

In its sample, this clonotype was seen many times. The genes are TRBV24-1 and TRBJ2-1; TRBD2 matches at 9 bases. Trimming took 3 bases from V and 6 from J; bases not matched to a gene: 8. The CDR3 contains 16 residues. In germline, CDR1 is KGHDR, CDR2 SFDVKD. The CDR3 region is CATSDPLAGVSNEQFF. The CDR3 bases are TGTGCCACCAGTGATCCCTTAGCGGGAGTGAGCAATGAGCAGTTCTTC.

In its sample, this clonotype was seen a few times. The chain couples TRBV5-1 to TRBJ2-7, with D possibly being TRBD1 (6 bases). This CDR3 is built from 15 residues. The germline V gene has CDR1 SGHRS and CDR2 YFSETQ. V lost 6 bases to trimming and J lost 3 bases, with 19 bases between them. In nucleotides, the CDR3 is TGCGCCAGCATCATTTCAGGGGTTCGGGTCTACGAGCAGTACTTC. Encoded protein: CASIISGVRVYEQYF. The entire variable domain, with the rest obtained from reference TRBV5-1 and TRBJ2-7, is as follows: KAGVTQTPRYLIKTRGQQVTLSCSPISGHRSVSWYQQTPGQGLQFLFEYFSETQRNKGNFPGRFSGRQFSNSRSEMNVSTLELGDSALYLCASIISGVRVYEQYFGPGTRLTVT.

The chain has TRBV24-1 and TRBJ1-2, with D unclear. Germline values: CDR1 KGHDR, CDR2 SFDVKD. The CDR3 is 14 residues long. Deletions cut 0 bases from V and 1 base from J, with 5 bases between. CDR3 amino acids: CATSDLGSNYGYTF. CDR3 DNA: TGTGCCACCAGTGATTTGGGCAGTAACTATGGCTACACCTTC.

In DNA form, the CDR3 reads TGCAGTGCGGAGCCAGGGGGTCCTATGAACACTGAAGCTTTCTTT. Its translation: CSAEPGGPMNTEAFF. The chain couples TRBV20-1 to TRBJ1-1; 7 bases are a match to TRBD1. CDR3 length equals 15 residues. Germline CDR1 is DFQATT and CDR2 is SNEGSKA (reference sequence). J lost 0 bases, V lost 6 bases, and 10 bases had no gene match.

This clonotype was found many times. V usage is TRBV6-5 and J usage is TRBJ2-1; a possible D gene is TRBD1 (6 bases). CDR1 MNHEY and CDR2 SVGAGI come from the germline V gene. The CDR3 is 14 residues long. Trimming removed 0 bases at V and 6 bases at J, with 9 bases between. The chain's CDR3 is CASSYSGQSNEQFF. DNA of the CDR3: TGTGCCAGCAGTTACTCCGGACAGAGCAATGAGCAGTTCTTC.

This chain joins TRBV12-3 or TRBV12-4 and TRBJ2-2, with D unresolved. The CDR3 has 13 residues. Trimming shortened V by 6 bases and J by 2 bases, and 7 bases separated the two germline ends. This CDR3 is CASRSHNTGELFF. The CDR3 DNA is TGTGCCAGCAGGTCACACAACACCGGGGAGCTGTTTTTT.

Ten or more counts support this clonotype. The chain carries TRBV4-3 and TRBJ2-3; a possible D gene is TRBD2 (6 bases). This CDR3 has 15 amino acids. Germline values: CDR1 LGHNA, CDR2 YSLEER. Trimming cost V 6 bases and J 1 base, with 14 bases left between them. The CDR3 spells CASSLGGLGTDTQYF. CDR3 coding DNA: TGCGCCAGCAGTCTCGGAGGGCTGGGCACAGATACGCAGTATTTT.

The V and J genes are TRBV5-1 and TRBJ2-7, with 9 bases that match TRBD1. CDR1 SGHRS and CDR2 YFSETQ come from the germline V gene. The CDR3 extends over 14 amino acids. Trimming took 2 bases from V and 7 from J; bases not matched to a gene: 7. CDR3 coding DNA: TGCGCCAGCAGCTTAGGGACAGGGAAAGAGGAGCAGTACTTC. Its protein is CASSLGTGKEEQYF.

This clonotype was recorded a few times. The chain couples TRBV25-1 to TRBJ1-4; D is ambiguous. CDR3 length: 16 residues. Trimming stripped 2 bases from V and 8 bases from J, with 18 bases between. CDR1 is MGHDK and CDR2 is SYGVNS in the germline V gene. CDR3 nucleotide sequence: TGTGCCAGCAGTGAAGTGTATTCCCTTGCCCAAGAAAAACTGTTTTTT. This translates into CASSEVYSLAQEKLFF.

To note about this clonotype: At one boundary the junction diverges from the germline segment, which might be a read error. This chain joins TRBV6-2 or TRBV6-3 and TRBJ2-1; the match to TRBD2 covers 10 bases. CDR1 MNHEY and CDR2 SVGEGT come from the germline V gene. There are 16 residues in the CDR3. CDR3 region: CACSRQAGGDYDEQFF. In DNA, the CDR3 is TGTGCCTGCAGTCGTCAAGCGGGGGGGGATTACGATGAGCAGTTCTTC.

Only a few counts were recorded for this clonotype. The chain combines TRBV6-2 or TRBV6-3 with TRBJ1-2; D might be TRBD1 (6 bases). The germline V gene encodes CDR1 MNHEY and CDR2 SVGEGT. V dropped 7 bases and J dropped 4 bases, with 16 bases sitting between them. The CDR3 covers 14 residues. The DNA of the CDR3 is TGTGCCAGCAATCGACAGGAGCGTCTCTATGGCTACACCTTC. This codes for CASNRQERLYGYTF.

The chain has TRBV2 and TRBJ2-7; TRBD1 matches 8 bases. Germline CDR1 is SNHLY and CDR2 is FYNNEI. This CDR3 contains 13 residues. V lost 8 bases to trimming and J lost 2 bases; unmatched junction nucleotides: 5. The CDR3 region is CASLQQGAYEQYF. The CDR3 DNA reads TGTGCCAGCTTACAACAGGGGGCCTACGAGCAGTACTTC.

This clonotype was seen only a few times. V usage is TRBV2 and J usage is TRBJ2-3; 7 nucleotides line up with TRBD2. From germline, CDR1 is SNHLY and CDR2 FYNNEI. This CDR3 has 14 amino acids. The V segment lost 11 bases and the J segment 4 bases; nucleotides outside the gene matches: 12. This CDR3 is CAGGESWSADTQYF. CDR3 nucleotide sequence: TGTGCCGGGGGGGAGTCGTGGAGCGCAGATACGCAGTATTTT.

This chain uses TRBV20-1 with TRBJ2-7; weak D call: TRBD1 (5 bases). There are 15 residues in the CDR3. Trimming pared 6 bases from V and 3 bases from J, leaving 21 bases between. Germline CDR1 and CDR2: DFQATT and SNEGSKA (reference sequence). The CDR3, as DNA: TGCAGTGCCTCGCCAACTCAAGGGGCCGGCTACGAGCAGTACTTC. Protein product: CSASPTQGAGYEQYF.

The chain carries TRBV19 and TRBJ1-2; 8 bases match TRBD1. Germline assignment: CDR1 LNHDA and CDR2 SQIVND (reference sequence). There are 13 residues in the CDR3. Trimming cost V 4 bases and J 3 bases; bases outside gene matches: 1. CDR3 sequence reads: CASSKQGDYGYTF. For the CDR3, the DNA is TGTGCCAGTAGTAAACAGGGGGACTATGGCTACACCTTC.

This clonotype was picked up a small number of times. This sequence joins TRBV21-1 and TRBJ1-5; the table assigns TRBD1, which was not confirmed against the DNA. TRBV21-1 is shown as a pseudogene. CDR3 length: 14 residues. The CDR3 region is CASSKVGGGQPQHF. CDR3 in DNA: TGTGCCAGCAGCAAAGTAGGGGGCGGTCAGCCCCAGCATTTT.

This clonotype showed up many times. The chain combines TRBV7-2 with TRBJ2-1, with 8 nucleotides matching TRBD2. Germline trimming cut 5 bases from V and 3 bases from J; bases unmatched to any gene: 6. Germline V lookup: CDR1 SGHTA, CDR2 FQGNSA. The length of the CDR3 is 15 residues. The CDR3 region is CASSLLAGIYNEQFF. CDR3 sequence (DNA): TGTGCCAGCAGCCTCCTAGCGGGCATCTACAATGAGCAGTTCTTC.

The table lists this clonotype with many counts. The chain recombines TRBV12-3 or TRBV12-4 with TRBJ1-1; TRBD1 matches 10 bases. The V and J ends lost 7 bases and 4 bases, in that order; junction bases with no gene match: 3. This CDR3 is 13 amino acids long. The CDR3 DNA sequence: TGTGCCAGCAAGGGACAGGGGCTCACTGAAGCTTTCTTT. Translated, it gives CASKGQGLTEAFF.

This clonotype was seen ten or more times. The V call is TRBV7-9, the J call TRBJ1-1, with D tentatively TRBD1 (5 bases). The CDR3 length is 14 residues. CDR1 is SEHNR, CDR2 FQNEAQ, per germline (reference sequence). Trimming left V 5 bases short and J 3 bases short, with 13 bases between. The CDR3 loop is CASSPGGRDTEAFF. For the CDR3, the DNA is TGTGCCAGCAGCCCCGGGGGGAGGGACACTGAAGCTTTCTTT.